What follows are 20 T cell receptor beta chains derived from one specimen sequenced in a study of shared clonotypes between healthy human individuals. Repertoires were generated with immunoSEQ multiplex PCR, while TCRdb's copy carries only in-frame clones and drops some. The sample has roughly 2.2 million clones; 90% to 95% are singletons. What was sequenced was naive CD4+ T cells from PBMCs. The subset here: CD45RA+ positively selected. Receptors originate from a man in his late teens or twenties in good health. Some clones in this sample may be carry-over from other donors' samples.

The table lists this clone with a few counts. The chain is built from TRBV6-5 and TRBJ1-1; D perhaps matches TRBD1 (6 bases). The CDR3 covers 15 residues. Germline values: CDR1 MNHEY, CDR2 SVGAGI. V was cut by 4 bases and J by 3 bases, with 15 bases left in between. CDR3 DNA sequence: TGTGCCAGCAGTTCACCCCGTCAGGGGTACACTGAAGCTTTCTTT. Translation gives CASSSPRQGYTEAFF.

This chain joins TRBV2 and TRBJ2-7; 11 bases are a match to TRBD1. The germline gives CDR1 SNHLY, CDR2 FYNNEI. V gave up 8 bases and J gave up 5 bases; unmatched junction bases: 8. The length of the CDR3 is 14 residues. CDR3 nucleotides: TGTGCCAGCGCTGGGGGACAGGGGGTCGACGAGCAGTACTTC. Amino acid sequence: CASAGGQGVDEQYF.

V and J are TRBV7-9 and TRBJ1-1; D call uncertain. V lost 5 bases to trimming and J lost 5 bases, with 24 bases between them. Per the germline V gene, CDR1 is SEHNR and CDR2 is FQNEAQ (reference sequence). This CDR3 is 17 amino acids long. For the CDR3, the DNA is TGTGCCAGCAGCCCCCCTTTGGGAGGAACAAGAGAGACTGAAGCTTTCTTT. Encoded protein: CASSPPLGGTRETEAFF.

The chain employs TRBV19 and TRBJ2-2; D tentatively fits TRBD1 or TRBD2 (7 bases each). Trimming took 8 bases from V and 7 from J, leaving 20 bases between them. The CDR3 runs 15 residues. The V gene's germline CDR1 is LNHDA and CDR2 SQIVND (reference sequence). The CDR3 loop reads CASLPRGRGDGELFF. The CDR3 region has the DNA TGTGCCAGTCTCCCCAGGGGGAGGGGAGACGGGGAGCTGTTTTTT.

The chain couples TRBV28 to TRBJ1-5; D remains ambiguous. The CDR3 spans 16 residues. Germline CDR1 MDHEN, CDR2 SYDVKM. V was clipped by 8 bases and J by 1 base, with 18 bases between them. The CDR3 DNA reads as TGTGCCAGCCTCACCGTGGGCAGGTCGAGCAATCAGCCCCAGCATTTT. Protein: CASLTVGRSSNQPQHF.

In this sample, this clone turned up once. The chain is built from TRBV18 and TRBJ2-1; D remains unclear. In germline, CDR1 is KGHSH, CDR2 LQKENI. The ends were cut back, 3 bases at V and 2 bases at J, with 8 bases in the middle. The CDR3 runs to 14 residues. In DNA, the CDR3 is TGTGCCAGCTCACCTATGACGACCTACAATGAGCAGTTCTTC. Translated, it gives CASSPMTTYNEQFF.

To note about this clone: The same CDR3 also results from other DNA sequences found in this sample. The chain is built from TRBV5-1 and TRBJ1-1; the D is unclear. Germline CDR1 reads SGHRS; CDR2 reads YFSETQ. This CDR3 has 14 amino acids. The germline V and J ends were trimmed by 4 bases and 1 base, with 11 bases remaining between them. The CDR3, as DNA: TGCGCCAGCAGCCTCCAGGCGTCGAACACTGAAGCTTTCTTT. Translated, it gives CASSLQASNTEAFF.

The chain couples TRBV20-1 to TRBJ1-2; D remains unclear. In germline, CDR1 is DFQATT, CDR2 SNEGSKA (reference sequence). The CDR3 is 8 amino acids. V lost 8 bases, J lost 6 bases, and 4 bases lay in between. The CDR3 loop reads CSPDGYTF. CDR3 DNA: TGCAGTCCCGATGGCTACACCTTC.

The CDR3 DNA reads as TGTGCCAGCAGCGTAACCACCGCCAATGAGCAGTTCTTC. Protein product: CASSVTTANEQFF. The rearrangement uses TRBV9 and TRBJ2-1; no firm D call. The V gene lost 1 base and the J gene lost 6 bases, with 8 bases spanning the gap. CDR1 and CDR2 (germline): SGDLS, YYNGEE. This CDR3 has 13 residues. The whole variable domain, remainder taken from reference TRBV9 and TRBJ2-1, is DSGVTQTPKHLITATGQRVTLRCSPRSGDLSVYWYQQSLDQGLQFLIQYYNGEERAKGNILERFSAQQFPDLHSELNLSSLELGDSALYFCASSVTTANEQFFGPGTRLTVL.

The rearrangement uses TRBV18 and TRBJ2-2, with 7 bases that match TRBD2. This CDR3 region has 16 residues. V trimming: 4 bases; J trimming: 2 bases; junction bases outside the gene matches: 7. Germline loops: CDR1 KGHSH, CDR2 LQKENI. This chain's CDR3 is CASSRAGTINTGELFF. The CDR3, as DNA: TGTGCCAGCTCACGTGCCGGGACTATTAACACCGGGGAGCTGTTTTTT.

The V gene is TRBV2, the J gene TRBJ2-1; 12 positions match TRBD2. The CDR3 contains 16 residues. Germline V gene lookup returns CDR1 SNHLY and CDR2 FYNNEI. The V segment lost 6 bases and the J segment 8 bases; nucleotides outside the gene matches: 11. The CDR3 here is CASRGQTSGSGDEQFF. CDR3 sequence (DNA): TGTGCCAGCAGGGGCCAGACTAGCGGGAGTGGGGATGAGCAGTTCTTC.

This chain uses TRBV10-1 with TRBJ2-2; 7 bases are shared with TRBD1. This CDR3 is built from 17 residues. Germline CDR1 and CDR2: WNHNN and SYGVQD (reference sequence). The V and J ends lost 5 bases and 0 bases, in that order; junction bases with no gene match: 9. The CDR3 region is CASSSGTVQPNTGELFF. In nucleotides, the CDR3 is TGCGCCAGCAGTTCCGGGACAGTGCAACCGAACACCGGGGAGCTGTTTTTT.

The rearrangement joins TRBV19 to TRBJ1-1; 10 bases are a match to TRBD1. V was pared by 5 bases and J by 4 bases, with 10 bases of the junction left unmatched. This CDR3 region has 16 residues. CDR1 is LNHDA, CDR2 SQIVND, per germline (reference sequence). The CDR3 DNA is TGTGCCAGTAGTGCCTCATCGGGACAGGGGCCCACTGAAGCTTTCTTT. As protein: CASSASSGQGPTEAFF. Based on the CDR3 plus reference TRBV19 and TRBJ1-1, the full variable domain is DGGITQSPKYLFRKEGQNVTLSCEQNLNHDAMYWYRQDPGQGLRLIYYSQIVNDFQKGDIAEGYSVSREKKESFPLTVTSAQKNPTAFYLCASSASSGQGPTEAFFGQGTRLTVV.

The CDR3, as DNA: TGTGCCAGCAGCTTGGGAGACAGTAGTAATGAGCAGTTCTTC. Translating gives CASSLGDSSNEQFF. This chain joins TRBV5-4 and TRBJ2-1, with D tentatively TRBD1 (5 bases). CDR3 length: 14 residues. From germline, CDR1 is SGHNT and CDR2 YYREEE (reference sequence). Trimming removed 0 bases from V and 7 bases from J, with 11 bases in between. The full variable domain, with the rest looked up from reference TRBV5-4 and TRBJ2-1, is ETGVTQSPTHLIKTRGQQVTLRCSSQSGHNTVSWYQQALGQGPQFIFQYYREEENGRGNFPPRFSGLQFPNYSSELNVNALELDDSALYLCASSLGDSSNEQFFGPGTRLTVL.

This clone was recorded only once. At one end, the junction sequence differs from germline, possibly due to a read error. The chain couples TRBV5-6 to TRBJ2-2; TRBD1 or TRBD2 may be the D gene (5 bases each). The length of the CDR3 is 14 residues. Per germline, CDR1 SGHDT and CDR2 YYEEEE. The CDR3 loop reads CASSWDPNTRELFF. The CDR3 DNA sequence: TGTGCCAGCAGCTGGGACCCTAACACCCGGGAGCTGTTTTTT.

This chain joins TRBV18 and TRBJ2-7; 7 nucleotides match TRBD1. Unmatched junction bases numbered 12, after V lost 3 bases and J lost 7 bases. The CDR3 consists of 15 residues. In germline, CDR1 is KGHSH, CDR2 LQKENI. The CDR3 nucleotides are TGTGCCAGCTCACCGAGGGGGACAGAACCCTCGGAGCAGTACTTC. Translating it yields CASSPRGTEPSEQYF.

The chain combines TRBV7-2 with TRBJ1-3; 10 bases map to TRBD1. V was clipped by 5 bases and J by 2 bases; unmatched bases: 3. CDR1 SGHTA and CDR2 FQGNSA come from the germline V gene. The CDR3 sequence is 15 residues long. This CDR3 reads CASSATGGAGNTIYF. The CDR3 DNA reads TGTGCCAGCAGCGCGACAGGGGGCGCTGGAAACACCATATATTTT.

On this clone: The sample carries other DNA sequences with the same CDR3. The chain recombines TRBV28 with TRBJ1-1; D uncertain. Germline V gene lookup returns CDR1 MDHEN and CDR2 SYDVKM. The V and J ends lost 2 bases and 2 bases respectively, with 9 bases between them. The CDR3 sequence is 14 residues long. The CDR3 nucleotides read TGTGCCAGCAGTTTAGCAGGTCCTAACACTGAAGCTTTCTTT. This encodes CASSLAGPNTEAFF.

The chain couples TRBV28 to TRBJ1-1; 7 bases match TRBD1. This CDR3 contains 16 residues. Germline loops: CDR1 MDHEN, CDR2 SYDVKM. V lost 6 bases, J lost 3 bases, and 13 bases stayed unmatched. Here the CDR3 reads CASSSRGRGWDTEAFF. DNA for the CDR3: TGTGCCAGCAGCTCCAGGGGGAGGGGTTGGGACACTGAAGCTTTCTTT.

CDR3 region: CASSVGLVGRSGTDTQYF. The CDR3 DNA is TGTGCCAGCAGCGTAGGTCTTGTCGGGAGGTCCGGCACAGATACGCAGTATTTT. This sequence joins TRBV9 and TRBJ2-3, with TRBD2 identical over 7 bases. The CDR3 runs 18 residues. The V gene's germline CDR1 is SGDLS and CDR2 YYNGEE. V dropped 0 bases and J dropped 1; count of bases not matched to a gene: 11.